The source of this TCR beta chain is a study of blood T cells in healthy people across ages. J was trimmed by 5 bases and V by 8 bases; bases with no gene match: 12. The CDR3 has 15 amino acids. Using a J-beta primer mix together with a sample-barcoded 5' primer, a second PCR was run for roughly 7 to 11 cycles. MiXCR, applied by TCRdb to the 5' RACE reads, yields one record per CDR3 protein. The top ten hold under 30% of the sample, which has around 1,900,000 distinct CDR3 sequences, about 39% seen once. This sequence was found in a human donor in good health. Sequencing was performed on blood. This chain links TRBV12-3 or TRBV12-4 with TRBJ2-5, with 9 positions matching TRBD1. The CDR3 sequence is CASGRVTGGLETQYF. The CDR3 coding sequence is TGTGCCAGCGGTCGCGTTACAGGGGGCTTGGAGACCCAGTACTTC.